This T cell receptor beta chain was documented in a study of T-cell reconstitution after alpha-beta-depleted transplantation in children. This sample's TCRbeta library carried unique molecular identifier barcodes. TCRdb reanalysed the PCR reads using MiXCR and keeps one entry per CDR3 protein. The sample contains some 400,000 distinct CDR3 sequences, just over 20% of which appear only once. A few counts support this clonotype. The CDR3 is 14 residues long. J lost 6 bases, V lost 4 bases, and 5 bases had no gene match. The V gene's germline CDR1 is SGHRS and CDR2 YFSETQ. Sequenced material: PBMCs from the stem cell graft donor, taken from the stem cell graft. The V call is TRBV5-1, the J call TRBJ2-3, with 10 bases lining up with TRBD2. This clonotype originated in a human donor who donated a stem cell graft to a child with acute myeloid leukemia. The CDR3 DNA reads TGCGCCAGCAGCCCGGGGACTAGCGCGGATACGCAGTATTTT. This codes for CASSPGTSADTQYF.